Reported below is one T cell receptor beta chain. Its antigen is as yet unknown. This specimen comes from a study of PD-1 blockade in classical Hodgkin lymphoma. Regarding the study as a whole: Relapsed/refractory patients reportedly had the lowest baseline TCR diversity, below newly diagnosed patients, who were below healthy donors. Differences between repertoires have undefined causes, possibly disease activity or prior therapy.

Assay: immunoSEQ multiplex PCR; the TCRdb copy retains only in-frame clones and omits some. The repertoire holds 19,000 or so clones, just under 90% seen once, with roughly 6.1% in the top ten. Time point defined: newly diagnosed, previously untreated cHL patient sample. The authors enriched CD8+ T cells from thawed PBMCs via magnetic negative selection. Investigators turned to newly diagnosed, untreated classical Hodgkin lymphoma PBMCs for comparison. The CDR3 loop spans 14 amino acids. Looked up from germline, CDR1 is SNHLY and CDR2 is FYNNEI. Trimming pared 6 bases from V and 0 bases from J, leaving 9 bases between.

The source is a human donor with classical Hodgkin lymphoma. Sequencing input: CD8+ T cells from blood. The genes are TRBV2 and TRBJ1-3; D might be TRBD1 (5 bases). The CDR3 region has the DNA TGTGCCAGCAGCCCAGGGCCCTCTGGAAACACCATATATTTT. Protein sequence: CASSPGPSGNTIYF. Combining the CDR3 with reference TRBV2 and TRBJ1-3 gives the whole variable domain EPEVTQTPSHQVTQMGQEVILRCVPISNHLYFYWYRQILGQKVEFLVSFYNNEISEKSEIFDDQFSVERPDGSNFTLKIRSTKLEDSAMYFCASSPGPSGNTIYFGEGSWLTVV.